This entry concerns a single TCR beta chain. The data derive from a study of T cells in Graves' hyperthyroidism and ophthalmopathy. Amplified TCR beta CDR3 regions derived from RNA transcripts. First-round RT-PCR targeting the TCR CDR3 was performed with the HTBI primer set. TCRdb fed the multiplex PCR reads into MiXCR, producing one record per CDR3 protein. This sample has about 620,000 distinct CDR3 sequences; about 16% occur once, and the top ten carry less than 4.5%. V gave up 5 bases and J gave up 3 bases; unmatched junction bases: 12. From germline, CDR1 is LNHDA and CDR2 SQIVND (reference sequence). The CDR3 contains 16 residues.

The source of this sequence is a woman in her 30s with Graves' hyperthyroidism. Sequencing used blood. The chain uses TRBV19 and TRBJ2-7; TRBD2 agrees at 8 bases. Written as DNA, the CDR3 is TGTGCCAGTAGTCCCGAACTTGGCGGGGGGATCTACGAGCAGTACTTC. Translation: CASSPELGGGIYEQYF.